The rows below give T cell receptor beta chains drawn from one sample of a study of shared clonotypes between healthy human individuals. The assay was immunoSEQ multiplex PCR, and TCRdb's table has in-frame clones only and misses some. The top ten hold roughly 0.13% of the sample, which has 2 million to 2.5 million clones, almost 96% seen once. The specimen was naive CD4+ T cells sorted from blood. Every receptor here comes from a man aged 18 to 29 in good health. Each CDR3 is given with its conserved first and last residue. D genes are given only for firm matches. Part of the rows lack a size; the others show once, few, many or a class for expanded clones.

TRBV30	-	TRBJ1-2	-	CAWTLPHLLFYGYTF	TGTGCCTGGACCCTCCCACACTTGCTCTTCTATGGCTACACCTTC
TRBV9	-	TRBJ2-7	-	CASGTDSYEQYF	TGTGCCAGTGGGACGGACTCCTACGAGCAGTACTTC
TRBV11-2	-	TRBJ1-2	-	CASSAIQDSEYGYTF	TGTGCCAGCAGCGCAATTCAAGACAGTGAATATGGCTACACCTTC
TRBV7-9	-	TRBJ1-1	-	CASSLLPDSTEAFF	TGTGCCAGCAGCTTATTGCCCGACTCTACTGAAGCTTTCTTT
TRBV5-1	-	TRBJ1-5	TRBD1	CASSFGQGVRDSNQPQHF	TGCGCCAGCAGCTTTGGACAGGGGGTAAGGGATAGCAATCAGCCCCAGCATTTT
TRBV9	-	TRBJ2-1	TRBD2	CASSVGTSGTTEQFF	TGTGCCAGCAGCGTAGGGACTAGCGGGACTACAGAGCAGTTCTTC
TRBV28	-	TRBJ1-4	-	CASLPRGVGEKLFF	TGTGCCAGCCTCCCCAGGGGAGTAGGGGAAAAACTGTTTTTT
TRBV25-1	-	TRBJ1-2	-	CASSESGNVNYGYTF	TGTGCCAGCAGTGAATCTGGGAATGTAAACTATGGCTACACCTTC
TRBV4-1	-	TRBJ1-5	TRBD1	CASSQGDRVEPQHF	TGCGCCAGCAGCCAAGGAGACAGGGTAGAGCCCCAGCATTTT
TRBV23-1	-	TRBJ1-1	TRBD1	CASSPQDRGRFPNTEAFF	TGCGCCAGCAGTCCCCAGGACAGGGGGCGATTTCCGAACACTGAAGCTTTCTTT
TRBV6-1	-	TRBJ2-5	-	CASERTEGGETQYF	TGTGCCAGCGAACGGACCGAGGGGGGGGAGACCCAGTACTTC
TRBV5-8	-	TRBJ2-7	-	CASSILSYEQYF	TGTGCCAGCAGCATACTCTCCTACGAGCAGTACTTC
TRBV7-9	-	TRBJ2-3	-	CASTAGRGTGDTQYF	TGTGCCAGCACCGCCGGAAGGGGAACAGGGGATACGCAGTATTTT
TRBV6-1	-	TRBJ2-6	-	CASSVLRVGANVLTF	TGTGCCAGCAGTGTACTAAGGGTTGGGGCCAACGTCCTGACTTTC
TRBV2	-	TRBJ2-1	TRBD1	CASRGGQGIYNEQFF	TGTGCCAGCAGGGGGGGACAGGGAATATACAATGAGCAGTTCTTC
TRBV5-4	-	TRBJ1-1	TRBD1	CASSPPRDRATEAFF	TGTGCCAGCAGCCCACCCCGGGACAGGGCCACTGAAGCTTTCTTT
TRBV11-2	-	TRBJ1-6	-	CASGGDVDSPLHF	TGTGCCAGCGGAGGGGACGTTGATTCACCCCTCCACTTT
TRBV5-1	-	TRBJ1-6	TRBD1	CASSLGTGNNSPLHF	TGCGCCAGCAGCTTAGGGACAGGGAATAATTCACCCCTCCACTTT
TRBV29-1	-	TRBJ1-2	-	CSVEDRSYGYTF	TGCAGCGTTGAAGACAGGAGCTATGGCTACACCTTC
TRBV18	-	TRBJ1-6	-	CASSPLEGLESPLHF	TGTGCCAGCTCACCACTCGAGGGGCTGGAATCACCCCTCCACTTT
TRBV5-8	-	TRBJ2-3	-	CASSLVGNSLPNTQYF	TGTGCCAGCAGCTTAGTAGGGAACTCCCTTCCGAATACGCAGTATTTT
TRBV27	-	TRBJ2-5	TRBD1	CASSATRTGRETQYF	TGTGCCAGCAGTGCAACCAGGACAGGGCGGGAGACCCAGTACTTC
TRBV28	-	TRBJ1-1	-	CASTHLTEAFF	TGTGCCAGCACTCATCTTACTGAAGCTTTCTTT
TRBV29-1	-	TRBJ2-3	-	CSVEGPGHTDTQYF	TGCAGCGTTGAAGGGCCAGGACACACAGATACGCAGTATTTT
TRBV9	-	TRBJ1-2	-	CASSVDRGRIYGYTF	TGTGCCAGCAGCGTAGACCGGGGACGGATCTATGGCTACACCTTC
TRBV27	-	TRBJ2-1	-	CASSPRPPGQGSNEQFF	TGTGCCAGCAGTCCCCGGCCACCGGGGCAGGGGAGCAATGAGCAGTTCTTC
TRBV21-1	-	TRBJ2-3	-	CASSKGPCTDTQYF	TGTGCCAGCAGCAAGGGCCCCTGCACAGATACGCAGTATTTT
TRBV2	-	TRBJ2-7	-	CASLDREQYF	TGTGCCAGCCTCGATCGCGAGCAGTACTTC
TRBV19	-	TRBJ2-5	-	CASTSTGLPIETQYF	TGTGCCAGTACTTCGACAGGCCTCCCCATAGAGACCCAGTACTTC
TRBV29-1	-	TRBJ2-5	-	CSVEGGLMVPETQYF	TGCAGCGTTGAAGGAGGGCTTATGGTACCAGAGACCCAGTACTTC
TRBV5-1	-	TRBJ2-5	TRBD2	CASRTPSGGARETQYF	TGCGCCAGCAGGACACCCAGCGGGGGGGCTCGAGAGACCCAGTACTTC
TRBV2	-	TRBJ2-7	TRBD2	CASTAGVDSYEQYF	TGTGCCAGCACCGCGGGAGTCGACTCCTACGAGCAGTACTTC
TRBV7-9	-	TRBJ1-5	-	CASSLATSNQPQHF	TGTGCCAGCAGCTTAGCGACCTCAAATCAGCCCCAGCATTTT
TRBV2	-	TRBJ2-1	-	CASSEQGEQFF	TGTGCCAGCAGTGAACAGGGTGAGCAGTTCTTC
TRBV5-1	-	TRBJ2-7	TRBD1	CASSLEGQVSYEQYF	TGCGCCAGCAGCTTGGAGGGACAGGTAAGCTACGAGCAGTACTTC
TRBV5-1	-	TRBJ1-4	-	CASSRTDSRGVEKLFF	TGCGCCAGCAGCCGGACGGACAGCCGAGGGGTAGAAAAACTGTTTTTT
TRBV5-6	-	TRBJ2-7	-	CASSMDQALYEQYF	TGTGCCAGCAGCATGGACCAGGCCCTCTACGAGCAGTACTTC
TRBV6-1	once	TRBJ2-2	TRBD1	CASSVQGATGELFF	TGTGCCAGCAGTGTTCAGGGGGCGACCGGGGAGCTGTTTTTT
TRBV6-4	-	TRBJ1-1	TRBD1	CASSDGQGRTEAFF	TGTGCCAGCAGTGACGGACAGGGCCGCACTGAAGCTTTCTTT
TRBV2	-	TRBJ2-3	TRBD2	CASSVVGLAVADTQYF	TGTGCCAGCAGCGTCGTAGGACTAGCGGTTGCAGATACGCAGTATTTT
TRBV10-3	-	TRBJ2-1	-	CAIRVSASYEQFF	TGTGCCATCAGAGTCTCTGCTTCTTATGAGCAGTTCTTC
TRBV7-9	-	TRBJ1-2	-	CASSPSGGLYYGYTF	TGTGCCAGCAGCCCCAGTGGGGGACTCTACTATGGCTACACCTTC
TRBV18	-	TRBJ2-3	-	CASSPRWRTDTQYF	TGTGCCAGCTCACCACGATGGCGGACAGATACGCAGTATTTT
TRBV5-4	-	TRBJ1-2	TRBD1	CASSRSGQGRDGYTF	TGTGCCAGCAGCCGCTCCGGACAGGGTAGGGATGGCTACACCTTC
TRBV30	-	TRBJ1-1	TRBD1	CAWSEPDRAGTEAFF	TGTGCCTGGAGTGAACCGGACAGGGCGGGCACTGAAGCTTTCTTT
TRBV11-2	-	TRBJ1-2	-	CASSLGDIYGYTF	TGTGCCAGCAGCTTAGGAGACATCTATGGCTACACCTTC
TRBV5-6	-	TRBJ2-7	-	CASSLGRGGEQYF	TGTGCCAGCAGCTTGGGCCGAGGGGGCGAGCAGTACTTC
TRBV7-9	-	TRBJ2-5	-	CASSLTEIQETQYF	TGTGCCAGCAGCTTGACAGAAATCCAAGAGACCCAGTACTTC
TRBV18	-	TRBJ1-4	TRBD1	CASSGQGGEKLFF	TGTGCCAGCTCAGGACAGGGTGGTGAAAAACTGTTTTTT
TRBV30	-	TRBJ1-6	TRBD1	CAWLGQGSSPLHF	TGTGCCTGGCTCGGACAGGGTAGTTCACCCCTCCACTTT
TRBV9	-	TRBJ2-3	TRBD1	CASRPDREETDTQYF	TGTGCCAGCAGACCGGACAGGGAAGAAACAGATACGCAGTATTTT
TRBV7-2	-	TRBJ2-7	-	CASSLRGRVGEQYF	TGTGCCAGCAGCTTACGGGGCAGGGTGGGAGAGCAGTACTTC